This T cell receptor beta chain was captured in a study of CD8 T cells in Susac syndrome. Blood CD8+ and CD4+ T cells underwent high-throughput TCR beta sequencing. Negative isolation yielded CD8+ and CD4+ T cells; FACS enriched TEMRA cells. Reverse transcription of about 0.45 to 1 ug RNA was performed with random hexamers. By means of immunoSEQ multiplex PCR, TCR beta CDR3 spanning 54 Vbeta and 13 Jbeta underwent amplification. TCRdb re-derived calls from the immunoSEQ multiplex PCR reads in MiXCR, one entry per CDR3 protein. The sample contains approximately 210,000 distinct CDR3 sequences, about 95% of which appear only once. A word on this clonotype: The target antigen is unknown.

Study results and caveats: As the study acknowledged, the number of individuals who were part of its TCR sequencing and HLA analysis was relatively small.

CDR3 length: 14 residues. Trimming removed 6 bases at V and 9 bases at J, with 21 bases between. Per germline, CDR1 DFQATT and CDR2 SNEGSKA (reference sequence). The TCR originated in a human donor with multiple sclerosis. The sample comprised CD4+ T cells from PBMCs. The rearrangement links TRBV20-1 to TRBJ2-1; weak D call: TRBD2 (6 bases). CDR3 sequence (DNA): TGCAGTGCCCAAGGAGGGTCGCTACGTGGTGAGCAGTTCTTC. Protein: CSAQGGSLRGEQFF.